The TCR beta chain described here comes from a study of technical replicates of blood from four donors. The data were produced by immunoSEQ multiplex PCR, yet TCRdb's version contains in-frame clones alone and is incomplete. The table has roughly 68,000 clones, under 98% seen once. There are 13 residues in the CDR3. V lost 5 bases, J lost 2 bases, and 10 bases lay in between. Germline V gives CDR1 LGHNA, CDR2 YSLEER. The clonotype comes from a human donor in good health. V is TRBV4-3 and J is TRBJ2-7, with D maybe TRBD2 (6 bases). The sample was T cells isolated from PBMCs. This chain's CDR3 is CASSVRLAYEQYF. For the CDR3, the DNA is TGCGCCAGCAGCGTCCGACTAGCCTACGAGCAGTACTTC.